Listed below are T cell receptor beta chains from one sample, sequenced in a study of cytomegalovirus exposure and HLA in healthy donors. TCRdb's copy holds only in-frame clones and misses some; the assay was immunoSEQ multiplex PCR. The table includes 150,000 or so clones, 60% to 85% detected once. Sequenced input: PBMCs. These receptors all come from a woman in her 40s in good health and CMV-seropositive. Each CDR3 is given with its conserved first and last residue. A D gene is named only where the DNA matches it firmly. Not all rows give a size; the values are once, few, many and, for expanded clones, a class.

TRBV5-1,NA,TRBD2,TRBJ2-2,TGCGCCAGCAGCCCCCTACCTACCGGGGGGGCCGACACCGGGGAGCTGTTTTTT,CASSPLPTGGADTGELFF
TRBV6-6,NA,NA,TRBJ2-1,TGTGCCAGCAGTCCCTGGGACCTGGCGGGAGAGCAGTTCTTC,CASSPWDLAGEQFF
TRBV29-1,few,TRBD1,TRBJ1-2,TGCAGCGTTGAGGACAGGGTGGATGGCTACACCTTC,CSVEDRVDGYTF
TRBV30,few,NA,TRBJ1-3,TGTGCCTGGAAGGCAGGGTGGTCTGGAAACACCATATATTTT,CAWKAGWSGNTIYF
TRBV9,NA,NA,TRBJ1-2,TGTGCCAGCAGCGACAATCGGGGGGAAGAAGGCTACACCTTC,CASSDNRGEEGYTF
TRBV4-3,NA,NA,TRBJ2-1,TGCGCCAGCAGCCGCCTAGGGGCGGGGGCCGTCAATGAGCAGTTCTTC,CASSRLGAGAVNEQFF
TRBV15,NA,NA,TRBJ1-4,TGTGCCACCAGCAGAGCTTCCAGTGGGCATGAAAAACTGTTTTTT,CATSRASSGHEKLFF
TRBV28,once,TRBD2,TRBJ2-4,TGTGCCAGCAGGGCGGGGGGGGCCAAAAACATTCAGTACTTC,CASRAGGAKNIQYF
TRBV4-3,once,NA,TRBJ1-1,TGCGCCAGCAGCCAAGATGAGACCGGGAGGGTAGCTTTCTTT,CASSQDETGRVAFF
TRBV6-5,NA,NA,TRBJ1-2,TGTGCCAGCAGCTGGGGGCTCGGATATGGCTACACCTTC,CASSWGLGYGYTF